This entry is about one TCR beta chain. The data originate from a study of shared clonotypes between healthy human individuals. CD45RO-negative, CCR7-positively selected cells formed the naive CD8 fraction, excluding terminally differentiated effector memory CD45RA+ cells. Germline CDR1 is LGHNA and CDR2 is YSLEER. The ends were cut back, 1 base at V and 3 bases at J, with 7 bases in the middle. CDR3 length: 13 residues. Libraries were prepared by immunoSEQ multiplex PCR; TCRdb keeps only in-frame clonotypes and omits some of them. The sample yields about 1,900,000 clones, less than 95% seen once. Sample: naive CD8+ T cells sorted from blood. This TCR was sampled from a man younger than 30 in good health. This chain links TRBV4-3 with TRBJ2-7, with D unresolved. The DNA for the CDR3 is TGCGCCAGCAGCCAAGGGTGGAGCTACGAGCAGTACTTC. It codes for CASSQGWSYEQYF.